These 24 T cell receptor beta chains came from one sample sequenced in a study of cytomegalovirus exposure and HLA in healthy donors. Primers: 60 Vbeta forward and 13 Jbeta reverse. Profiled with immunoSEQ multiplex PCR; TCRdb holds only in-frame clones, not every one. This table has 200,000 to 250,000 clones, roughly 80% appearing once. The sequenced sample consisted of PBMCs. The receptors stem from a woman aged 35 to 49 in good health and CMV-seronegative.

The chain couples TRBV11-1 to TRBJ2-1, with D unclear. Trimming cost V 2 bases and J 4 bases, with 3 bases left between them. The CDR3 sequence is 12 residues long. Looked up from germline, CDR1 is SGHAT and CDR2 is FQDESV (reference sequence). The CDR3 coding sequence is TGTGCCAGCAGCTTACTGTACAATGAGCAGTTCTTC. It translates to CASSLLYNEQFF. Looking up the rest from reference TRBV11-1 and TRBJ2-1 gives the full variable domain: EAEVAQSPRYKITEKSQAVAFWCDPISGHATLYWYRQILGQGPELLVQFQDESVVDDSQLPKDRFSAERLKGVDSTLKIQPAELGDSAMYLCASSLLYNEQFFGPGTRLTVL.

This clone was seen a handful of times. This chain connects TRBV7-9 to TRBJ2-2, with 11 bases fitting TRBD2. CDR3 length: 15 residues. Germline lookup yields CDR1 SEHNR and CDR2 FQNEAQ (reference sequence). Trimming removed 6 bases from V and 6 bases from J; junction bases left unmatched: 6. The CDR3, as DNA: TGTGCCAGCAGAAGTGGACTAGCGGGTTCCGGGGAGCTGTTTTTT. Its translation: CASRSGLAGSGELFF.

This chain connects TRBV7-8 to TRBJ1-3, with D possibly being TRBD1 (5 bases). Germline V CDR1 and CDR2: SGHVS, FQNEAQ. Trimming pared 5 bases from V and 4 bases from J, leaving 21 bases between. The CDR3 extends over 17 amino acids. CDR3 DNA sequence: TGTGCCAGCAGCCCTCGGGCGGGGGGATTGAACGGAAACACCATATATTTT. This translates into CASSPRAGGLNGNTIYF.

The chain uses TRBV5-1 and TRBJ2-2, with D perhaps matching TRBD2 (5 bases). Trimming removed 0 bases from V and 4 bases from J, with 10 bases in between. This CDR3 is 15 amino acids long. In germline, CDR1 is SGHRS, CDR2 YFSETQ. CDR3 nucleotide sequence: TGCGCCAGCAGCTTGGCCGGGGTGGGCACCGGGGAGCTGTTTTTT. As protein: CASSLAGVGTGELFF.

This chain joins TRBV5-1 and TRBJ2-7; TRBD1 might be the D (5 bases). Germline V gene sequence: CDR1 SGHRS, CDR2 YFSETQ. This CDR3 has 16 amino acids. The V gene lost 3 bases and the J gene lost 6 bases, with 22 bases spanning the gap. CDR3 bases: TGCGCCAGCAGCTCCCTACCCCTCCAGGGCCGGAGCGAGCAGTACTTC. Encoded protein: CASSSLPLQGRSEQYF.

CDR3 protein: CASKPTNDRADGYTF. CDR3 DNA sequence: TGTGCCAGCAAGCCTACGAACGACAGGGCGGATGGCTACACCTTC. The chain carries TRBV2 and TRBJ1-2; 7 bases are shared with TRBD1. The germline gives CDR1 SNHLY, CDR2 FYNNEI. This CDR3 region has 15 residues. V lost 7 bases, J lost 6 bases, and 14 bases stayed unmatched.

The V call is TRBV11-3, the J call TRBJ1-1; D ambiguous. The CDR3 runs 13 residues. From germline, CDR1 is SGHNT and CDR2 YENEEA. The V end was cut by 4 bases, the J end by 8 bases, with 14 bases between. For the CDR3, the DNA is TGTGCCAGCAGCTCCTCTGAGGGCAGGGAAGCTTTCTTT. It translates to CASSSSEGREAFF. Based on the CDR3 plus reference TRBV11-3 and TRBJ1-1, the full variable domain is EAGVVQSPRYKIIEKKQPVAFWCNPISGHNTLYWYLQNLGQGPELLIRYENEEAVDDSQLPKDRFSAERLKGVDSTLKIQPAELGDSAVYLCASSSSEGREAFFGQGTRLTVV.

The CDR3 spells CASMDGRGKTQYF. The CDR3 region has the DNA TGTGCCAGCATGGACGGGAGGGGAAAGACCCAGTACTTC. The chain combines TRBV7-6 with TRBJ2-5; TRBD2 agrees at 8 bases. Germline-derived CDR1 and CDR2 are SGHVS and FNYEAQ. The ends lost 7 bases at V and 6 bases at J; junction bases unmatched: 7. This CDR3 contains 13 residues.

The chain couples TRBV5-1 to TRBJ2-7, with 7 bases aligning to TRBD2. V trimming: 3 bases; J trimming: 4 bases; junction bases outside the gene matches: 7. Germline V gives CDR1 SGHRS, CDR2 YFSETQ. The CDR3 covers 14 residues. The CDR3 sequence: CASSSGGSGYEQYF. The CDR3 bases are TGCGCCAGCAGCTCGGGCGGGAGTGGGTACGAGCAGTACTTC.

This clone showed up just once. V usage is TRBV28 and J usage is TRBJ1-5, with TRBD1 as a possible D gene (5 bases). Trimming took off 8 bases at V and 4 bases at J, with 15 bases between the two ends. Germline CDR1 is MDHEN and CDR2 is SYDVKM. The CDR3 runs 14 residues. The CDR3 protein is CASRQGHQNQPQHF. For the CDR3, the DNA is TGTGCCAGCCGGCAAGGACACCAGAATCAGCCCCAGCATTTT.

The V call is TRBV10-3, the J call TRBJ2-1, with TRBD2 matching 10 bases. V was clipped by 3 bases and J by 4 bases; unmatched bases: 3. From germline, CDR1 is ENHRY and CDR2 SYGVKD. This CDR3 has 15 residues. CDR3 sequence (DNA): TGTGCCATCAGTGATCGGACTAGCGGATACAATGAGCAGTTCTTC. Translating it yields CAISDRTSGYNEQFF.

This clone was counted between two and nine times. In nucleotides, the CDR3 is TGTGCCAGCAGGAGGATTCAGGGTTCGGCTAACTATGGCTACACCTTC. Its translation is CASRRIQGSANYGYTF. This chain uses TRBV2 with TRBJ1-2; D is perhaps TRBD1 (5 bases). CDR3 length: 16 residues. Germline V gene sequence: CDR1 SNHLY, CDR2 FYNNEI. Trimming left V 6 bases short and J 0 bases short, with 17 bases between.

The table lists this clone with a few counts. The rearrangement links TRBV14 to TRBJ1-1, with D possibly matching TRBD1 (6 bases). Germline V CDR1 and CDR2: SGHDN, FVKESK. Trimming cost V 1 base and J 1 base, with 10 bases left between them. The CDR3 has 15 residues. CDR3 sequence: CASSQARQENTEAFF. Written as DNA, the CDR3 is TGTGCCAGCAGCCAAGCCCGACAGGAGAACACTGAAGCTTTCTTT.

This chain links TRBV7-2 with TRBJ1-2, with 9 bases matching TRBD1. The germline V gene has CDR1 SGHTA and CDR2 FQGNSA. The CDR3 totals 15 residues. The trim removed 2 bases at V and 4 bases at J, leaving 5 bases unmatched. CDR3: CASSLWDRAVYGYTF. The CDR3 nucleotides read TGTGCCAGCAGCTTATGGGACAGGGCGGTCTATGGCTACACCTTC.

The DNA for the CDR3 is TGTGCCAGCAGCACCGGGACTAGCGGCTTCACAGATACGCAGTATTTT. This encodes CASSTGTSGFTDTQYF. The chain has TRBV9 and TRBJ2-3; TRBD2 agrees at 11 bases. V was clipped by 4 bases and J by 2 bases; unmatched bases: 6. The CDR3 runs 16 residues. CDR1 and CDR2 (germline): SGDLS, YYNGEE.

The J gene is TRBJ2-1, the V gene TRBV7-3; 11 positions agree with TRBD2. With V trimmed by 0 bases and J by 9 bases, 4 bases remained unmatched. In germline, CDR1 is SGHTA, CDR2 FQGTGA. The CDR3 has 15 residues. The CDR3 loop reads CASSLTLAGGGEQFF. Here the CDR3 DNA reads TGTGCCAGCAGCTTAACCCTAGCGGGAGGCGGTGAGCAGTTCTTC.

The chain has TRBV11-2 and TRBJ2-7; D unresolved. Per germline, CDR1 SGHAT and CDR2 FQNNGV. The CDR3 has 13 residues. V lost 1 base to trimming and J lost 5 bases, with 9 bases between them. CDR3 in DNA: TGTGCCAGCAGCTTAGGCCTAGTCCACGAGCAGTACTTC. It translates to CASSLGLVHEQYF.

The chain joins TRBV28 to TRBJ1-2; TRBD1 agrees at 8 bases. Germline lookup yields CDR1 MDHEN and CDR2 SYDVKM. Unmatched junction bases numbered 5, after V lost 3 bases and J lost 8 bases. The CDR3 totals 13 residues. In DNA form, the CDR3 reads TGTGCCAGCAGTTTGTCCAGGGGGCGAGGCTACACCTTC. Its translation: CASSLSRGRGYTF.

The genes are TRBV11-2 and TRBJ2-7; TRBD2 agrees at 7 bases. V lost 3 bases to trimming and J lost 8 bases; unmatched junction nucleotides: 16. Germline V gives CDR1 SGHAT, CDR2 FQNNGV. The CDR3 has 16 amino acids. The CDR3 nucleotides are TGTGCCAGCAGCTTGGATTTGGGGACTATCTCCCTCCAGCAGTACTTC. This encodes CASSLDLGTISLQQYF.

The chain couples TRBV5-4 to TRBJ2-7; 8 bases are a match to TRBD1. The CDR3 length is 14 residues. Germline CDR1 and CDR2: SGHNT and YYREEE (reference sequence). Trimming at V came to 3 bases and at J to 6 bases, leaving 8 bases not matched to a gene. The CDR3 DNA reads as TGTGCCAGCAGCTGGGGGATGACAGGGGTCGAGCAGTACTTC. It encodes CASSWGMTGVEQYF.

The genes are TRBV13 and TRBJ2-2; possibly TRBD1 for D (5 bases). V was clipped by 3 bases and J by 5 bases, with 10 bases between them. The germline V gene has CDR1 PRHDT and CDR2 FYEKMQ (reference sequence). The CDR3 runs to 14 residues. CDR3 sequence: CASSFQGRTGELFF. The CDR3 coding sequence is TGTGCCAGCAGCTTTCAGGGTAGAACCGGGGAGCTGTTTTTT. The whole variable domain, remainder taken from reference TRBV13 and TRBJ2-2, is AAGVIQSPRHLIKEKRETATLKCYPIPRHDTVYWYQQGPGQDPQFLISFYEKMQSDKGSIPDRFSAQQFSDYHSELNMSSLELGDSALYFCASSFQGRTGELFFGEGSRLTVL.

This clone appeared a single time. V is TRBV6-5 and J is TRBJ1-1, with D perhaps TRBD1 (6 bases). The CDR3 spans 15 residues. Trimming cost V 6 bases and J 0 bases, with 14 bases left between them. In germline, CDR1 is MNHEY, CDR2 SVGAGI. The CDR3 bases are TGTGCCAGCAGACAAGAGACAGGACTGAACACTGAAGCTTTCTTT. Translated: CASRQETGLNTEAFF.

This clone was seen only a few times. The J gene is TRBJ1-1, the V gene TRBV4-2, with 8 bases aligning to TRBD1. The V gene end was trimmed by 4 bases and the J gene end by 0 bases; junction bases not matched to a gene: 10. CDR3 length equals 17 residues. Germline values: CDR1 LGHNA, CDR2 YNFKEQ. CDR3 sequence: CASSRITGTGMNTEAFF. In DNA, the CDR3 is TGTGCCAGCAGCCGAATAACCGGGACAGGAATGAACACTGAAGCTTTCTTT.

The V gene is TRBV27, the J gene TRBJ2-7, with D unclear. Trimming removed 2 bases from V and 0 bases from J, with 8 bases in between. This CDR3 spans 14 amino acids. CDR1 MNHEY and CDR2 SMNVEV come from the germline V gene (reference sequence). The CDR3 nucleotides are TGTGCCAGCAGTTTAGCCAGTCCCTCCTACGAGCAGTACTTC. Its protein product is CASSLASPSYEQYF.